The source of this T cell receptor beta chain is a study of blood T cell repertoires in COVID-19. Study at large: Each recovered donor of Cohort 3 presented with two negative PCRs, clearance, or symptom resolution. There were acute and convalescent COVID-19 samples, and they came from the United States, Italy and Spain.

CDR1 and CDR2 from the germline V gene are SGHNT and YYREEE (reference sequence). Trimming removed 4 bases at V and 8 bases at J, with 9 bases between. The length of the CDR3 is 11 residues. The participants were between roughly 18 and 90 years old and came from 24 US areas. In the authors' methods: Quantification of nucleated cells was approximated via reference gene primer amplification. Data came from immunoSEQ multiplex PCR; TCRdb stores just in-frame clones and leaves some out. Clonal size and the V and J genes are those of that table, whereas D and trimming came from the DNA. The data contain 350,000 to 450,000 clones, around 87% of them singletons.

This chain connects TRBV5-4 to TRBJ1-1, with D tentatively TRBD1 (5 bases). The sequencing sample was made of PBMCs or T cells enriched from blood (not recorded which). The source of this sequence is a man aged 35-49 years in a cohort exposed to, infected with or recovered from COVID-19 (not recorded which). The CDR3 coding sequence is TGTGCCAGCAGCGACCAGGGCGAAGCTTTCTTT. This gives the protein CASSDQGEAFF. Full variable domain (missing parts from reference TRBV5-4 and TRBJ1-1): ETGVTQSPTHLIKTRGQQVTLRCSSQSGHNTVSWYQQALGQGPQFIFQYYREEENGRGNFPPRFSGLQFPNYSSELNVNALELDDSALYLCASSDQGEAFFGQGTRLTVV.